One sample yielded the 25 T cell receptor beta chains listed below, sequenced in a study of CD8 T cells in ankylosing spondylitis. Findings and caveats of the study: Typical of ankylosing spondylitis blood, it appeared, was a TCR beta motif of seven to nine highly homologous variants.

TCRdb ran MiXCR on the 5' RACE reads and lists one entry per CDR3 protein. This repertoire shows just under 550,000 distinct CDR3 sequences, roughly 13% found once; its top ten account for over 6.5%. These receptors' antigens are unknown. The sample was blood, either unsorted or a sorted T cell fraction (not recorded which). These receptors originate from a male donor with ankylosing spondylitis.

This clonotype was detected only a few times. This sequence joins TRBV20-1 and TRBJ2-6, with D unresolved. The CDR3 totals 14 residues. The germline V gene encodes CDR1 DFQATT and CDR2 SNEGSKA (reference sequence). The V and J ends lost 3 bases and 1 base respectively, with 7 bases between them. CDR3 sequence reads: CSASQVSGANVLTF. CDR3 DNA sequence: TGCAGTGCTAGTCAGGTGTCTGGGGCCAACGTCCTGACTTTC.

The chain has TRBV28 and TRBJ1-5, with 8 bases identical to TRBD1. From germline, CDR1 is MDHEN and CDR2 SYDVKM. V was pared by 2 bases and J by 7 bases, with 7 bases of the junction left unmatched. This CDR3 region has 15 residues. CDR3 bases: TGTGCCAGCAGTTTACCTGGCAGGGGGCGGCAGCCCCAGCATTTT. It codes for CASSLPGRGRQPQHF.

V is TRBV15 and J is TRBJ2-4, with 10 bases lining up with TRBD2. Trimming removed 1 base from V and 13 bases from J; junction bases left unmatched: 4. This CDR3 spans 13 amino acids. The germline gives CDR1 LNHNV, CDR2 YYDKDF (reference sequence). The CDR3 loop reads CATSRVAGGPQYF. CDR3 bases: TGTGCCACCAGCAGAGTAGCGGGAGGTCCCCAGTACTTC.

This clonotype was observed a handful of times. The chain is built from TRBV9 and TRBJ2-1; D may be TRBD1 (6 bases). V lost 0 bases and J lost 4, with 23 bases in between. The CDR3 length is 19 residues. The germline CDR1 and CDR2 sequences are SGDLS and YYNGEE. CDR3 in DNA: TGTGCCAGCAGCGTAGGTGGGGGCCCTCTGGGGATTACTTACAATGAGCAGTTCTTC. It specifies CASSVGGGPLGITYNEQFF.

CDR3 bases: TGTGCTAGTGGTTTGGTACTTTCGGAAGACACAGATACGCAGTATTTT. The encoded protein is CASGLVLSEDTDTQYF. The gene calls are TRBV12-5 and TRBJ2-3; D gene ambiguous. This CDR3 region has 16 residues. Per the germline V gene, CDR1 is LGHNT and CDR2 is FRNRAP. Deletions cut 0 bases from V and 2 bases from J, with 12 bases between.

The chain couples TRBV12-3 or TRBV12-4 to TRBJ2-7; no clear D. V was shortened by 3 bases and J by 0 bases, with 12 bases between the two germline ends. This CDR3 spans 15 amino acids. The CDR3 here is CASSFGEESSYEQYF. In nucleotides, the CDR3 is TGTGCCAGCAGTTTTGGTGAGGAAAGCTCCTACGAGCAGTACTTC.

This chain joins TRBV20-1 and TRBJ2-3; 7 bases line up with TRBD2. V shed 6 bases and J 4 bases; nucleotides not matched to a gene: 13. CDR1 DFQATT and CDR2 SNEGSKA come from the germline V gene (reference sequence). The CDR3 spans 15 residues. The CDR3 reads CSAPTGREFADTQYF. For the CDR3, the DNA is TGCAGTGCCCCGACGGGGCGGGAGTTTGCAGATACGCAGTATTTT.

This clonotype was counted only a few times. The CDR3 loop reads CASSSRVESPLHF. CDR3 sequence (DNA): TGTGCCAGCAGTAGCAGGGTAGAGTCACCCCTCCACTTT. The chain is built from TRBV27 and TRBJ1-6; the D gene is possibly TRBD1 (5 bases). This CDR3 contains 13 residues. From germline, CDR1 is MNHEY and CDR2 SMNVEV (reference sequence). V shed 5 bases and J shed 10 bases, with 12 bases lying between them.

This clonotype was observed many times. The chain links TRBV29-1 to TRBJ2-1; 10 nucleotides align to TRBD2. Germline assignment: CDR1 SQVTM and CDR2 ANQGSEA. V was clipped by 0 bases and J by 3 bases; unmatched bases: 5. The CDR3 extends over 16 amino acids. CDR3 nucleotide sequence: TGCAGCGTTGAAGATATACTAGCGGGAAACTACAATGAGCAGTTCTTC. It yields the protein CSVEDILAGNYNEQFF.

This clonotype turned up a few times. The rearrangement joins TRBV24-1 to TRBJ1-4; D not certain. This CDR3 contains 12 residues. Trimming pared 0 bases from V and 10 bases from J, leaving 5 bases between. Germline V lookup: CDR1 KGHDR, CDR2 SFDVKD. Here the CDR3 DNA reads TGTGCCACCAGTGATTTGAACGGAAAACTGTTTTTT. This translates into CATSDLNGKLFF.

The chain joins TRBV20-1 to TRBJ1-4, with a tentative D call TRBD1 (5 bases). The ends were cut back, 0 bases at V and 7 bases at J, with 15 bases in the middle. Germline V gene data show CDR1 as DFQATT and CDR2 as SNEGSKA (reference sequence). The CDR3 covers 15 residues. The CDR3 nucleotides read TGCAGTGCTAGAGACGCCCCAGGGCTTGGTGAAAAACTGTTTTTT. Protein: CSARDAPGLGEKLFF.

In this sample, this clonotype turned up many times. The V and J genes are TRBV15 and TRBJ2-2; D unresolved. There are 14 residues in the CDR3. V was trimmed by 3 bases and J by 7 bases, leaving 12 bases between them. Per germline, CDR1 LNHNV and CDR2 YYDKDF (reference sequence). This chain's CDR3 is CATSSSDRSGELFF. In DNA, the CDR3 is TGTGCCACCAGCAGTTCGGACCGGAGCGGGGAGCTGTTTTTT.

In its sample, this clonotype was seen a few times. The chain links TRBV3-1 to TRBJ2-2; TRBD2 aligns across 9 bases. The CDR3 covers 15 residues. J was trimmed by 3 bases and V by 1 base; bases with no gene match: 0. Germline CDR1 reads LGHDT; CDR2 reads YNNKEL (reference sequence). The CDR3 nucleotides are TGTGCCAGCAGCCAAGTAGCGGGAGACACCGGGGAGCTGTTTTTT. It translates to CASSQVAGDTGELFF.

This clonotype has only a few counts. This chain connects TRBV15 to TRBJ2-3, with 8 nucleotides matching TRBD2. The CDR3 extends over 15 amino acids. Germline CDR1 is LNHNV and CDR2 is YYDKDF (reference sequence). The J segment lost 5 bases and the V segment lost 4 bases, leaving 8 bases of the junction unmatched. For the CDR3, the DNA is TGTGCCACCAGCACGGGAGCGGGGGTGTTAGATACGCAGTATTTT. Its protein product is CATSTGAGVLDTQYF.

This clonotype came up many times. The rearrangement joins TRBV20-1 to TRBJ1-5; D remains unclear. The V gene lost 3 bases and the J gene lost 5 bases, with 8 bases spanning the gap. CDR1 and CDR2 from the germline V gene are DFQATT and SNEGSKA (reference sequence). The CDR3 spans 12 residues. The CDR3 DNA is TGCAGTGCTAGCCCGGGTGATCAGCCCCAGCATTTT. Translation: CSASPGDQPQHF.

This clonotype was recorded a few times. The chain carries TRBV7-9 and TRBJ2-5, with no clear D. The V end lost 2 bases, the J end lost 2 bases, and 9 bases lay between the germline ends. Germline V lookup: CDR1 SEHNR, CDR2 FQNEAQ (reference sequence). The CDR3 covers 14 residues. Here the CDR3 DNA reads TGTGCCAGCAGCTTATTCCGGGTTCAAGAGACCCAGTACTTC. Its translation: CASSLFRVQETQYF.

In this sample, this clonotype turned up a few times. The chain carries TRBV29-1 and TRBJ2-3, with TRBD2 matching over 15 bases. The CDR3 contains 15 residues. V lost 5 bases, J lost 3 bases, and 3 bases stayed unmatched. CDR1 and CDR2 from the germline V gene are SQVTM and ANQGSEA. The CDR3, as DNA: TGCAGCGTTTTGGGACTAGCGGGAGGAACAGATACGCAGTATTTT. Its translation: CSVLGLAGGTDTQYF.

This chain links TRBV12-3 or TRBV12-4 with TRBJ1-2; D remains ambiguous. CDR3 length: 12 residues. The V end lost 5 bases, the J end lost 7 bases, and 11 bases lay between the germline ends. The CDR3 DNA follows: TGTGCCAGCAGTGAAACCGGGGTTGGCTACACCTTC. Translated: CASSETGVGYTF.

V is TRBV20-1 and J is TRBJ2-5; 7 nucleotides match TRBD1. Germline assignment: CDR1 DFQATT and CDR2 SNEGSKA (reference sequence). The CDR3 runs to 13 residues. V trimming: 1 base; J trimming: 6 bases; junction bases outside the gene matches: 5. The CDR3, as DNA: TGCAGTGCTAGAGGACAGGGTGTGCAGACCCAGTACTTC. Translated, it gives CSARGQGVQTQYF.

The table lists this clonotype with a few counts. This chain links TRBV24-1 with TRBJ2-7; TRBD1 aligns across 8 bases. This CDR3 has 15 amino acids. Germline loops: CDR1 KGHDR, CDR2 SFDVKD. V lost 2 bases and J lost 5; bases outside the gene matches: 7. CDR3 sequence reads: CATSDSQDRDDEQYF. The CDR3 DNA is TGTGCCACCAGTGATTCCCAGGACAGGGATGACGAGCAGTACTTC.

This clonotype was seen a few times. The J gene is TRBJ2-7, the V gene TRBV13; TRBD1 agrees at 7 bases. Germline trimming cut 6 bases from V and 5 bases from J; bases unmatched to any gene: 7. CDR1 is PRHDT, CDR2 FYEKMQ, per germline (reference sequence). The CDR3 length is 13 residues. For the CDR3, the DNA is TGTGCCAGCAGGCACACAGGGGCCGACGAGCAGTACTTC. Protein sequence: CASRHTGADEQYF.

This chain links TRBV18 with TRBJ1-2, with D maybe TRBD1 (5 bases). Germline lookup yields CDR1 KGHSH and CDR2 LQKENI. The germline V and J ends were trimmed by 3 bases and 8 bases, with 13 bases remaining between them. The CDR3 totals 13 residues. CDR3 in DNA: TGTGCCAGCTCACCCCCACGGGGGGGAGGCTACACCTTC. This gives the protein CASSPPRGGGYTF.

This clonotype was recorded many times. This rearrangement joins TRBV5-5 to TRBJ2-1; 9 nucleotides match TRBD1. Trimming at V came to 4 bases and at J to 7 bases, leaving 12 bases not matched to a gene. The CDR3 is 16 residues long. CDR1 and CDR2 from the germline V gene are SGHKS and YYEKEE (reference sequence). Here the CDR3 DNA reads TGTGCCAGCAGCCCAAGACCGGGACAGGGAAGGAATGAGCAGTTCTTC. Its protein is CASSPRPGQGRNEQFF.

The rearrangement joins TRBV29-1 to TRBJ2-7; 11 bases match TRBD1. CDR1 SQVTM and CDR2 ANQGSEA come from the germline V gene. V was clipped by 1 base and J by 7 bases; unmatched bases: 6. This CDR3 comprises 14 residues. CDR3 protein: CSVEVDRGPREQYF. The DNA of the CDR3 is TGCAGCGTTGAAGTGGACAGGGGGCCAAGAGAGCAGTACTTC.

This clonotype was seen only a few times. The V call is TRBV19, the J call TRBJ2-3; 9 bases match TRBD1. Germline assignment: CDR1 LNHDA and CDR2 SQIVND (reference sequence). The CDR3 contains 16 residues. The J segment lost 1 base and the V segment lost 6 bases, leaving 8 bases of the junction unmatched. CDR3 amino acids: CASSPQGASGTDTQYF. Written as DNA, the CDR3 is TGTGCCAGTAGCCCACAGGGGGCTAGCGGCACAGATACGCAGTATTTT.